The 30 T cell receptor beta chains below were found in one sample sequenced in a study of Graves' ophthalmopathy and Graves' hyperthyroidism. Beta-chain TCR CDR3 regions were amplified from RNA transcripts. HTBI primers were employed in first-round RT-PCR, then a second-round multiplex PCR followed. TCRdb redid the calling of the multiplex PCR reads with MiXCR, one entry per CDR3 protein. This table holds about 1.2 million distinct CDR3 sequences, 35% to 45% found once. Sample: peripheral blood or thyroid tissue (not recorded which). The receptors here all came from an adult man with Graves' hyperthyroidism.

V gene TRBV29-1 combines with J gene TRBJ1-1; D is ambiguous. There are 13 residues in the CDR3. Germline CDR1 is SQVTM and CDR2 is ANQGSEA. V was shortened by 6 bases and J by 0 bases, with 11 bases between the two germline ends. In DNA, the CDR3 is TGCAGCGTAGGGTGGCATTTGAACACTGAAGCTTTCTTT. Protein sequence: CSVGWHLNTEAFF.

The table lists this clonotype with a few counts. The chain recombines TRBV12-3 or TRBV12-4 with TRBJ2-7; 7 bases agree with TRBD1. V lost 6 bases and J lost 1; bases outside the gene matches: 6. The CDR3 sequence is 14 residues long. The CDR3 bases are TGTGCCAGCAGAACGACAGGGATTTCCTACGAGCAGTACTTC. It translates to CASRTTGISYEQYF.

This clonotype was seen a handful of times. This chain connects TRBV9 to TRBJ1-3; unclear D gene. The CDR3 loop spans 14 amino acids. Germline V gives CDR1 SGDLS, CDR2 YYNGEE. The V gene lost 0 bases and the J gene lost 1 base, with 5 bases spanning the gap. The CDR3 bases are TGTGCCAGCAGCGTAGATACATCTGGAAACACCATATATTTT. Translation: CASSVDTSGNTIYF.

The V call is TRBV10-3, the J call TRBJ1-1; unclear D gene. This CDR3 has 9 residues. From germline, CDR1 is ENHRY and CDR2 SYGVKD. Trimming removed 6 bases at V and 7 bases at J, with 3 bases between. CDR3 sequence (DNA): TGTGCCATCAGAAATGAAGCTTTCTTT. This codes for CAIRNEAFF.

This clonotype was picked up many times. Here the CDR3 DNA reads TGCGCCAGCAGCTTGCGAGGGGGCGGCAATAATTCACCCCTCCACTTT. Amino acids: CASSLRGGGNNSPLHF. This chain links TRBV5-1 with TRBJ1-6; 7 bases align to TRBD1. Germline CDR1 is SGHRS and CDR2 is YFSETQ. The V and J ends lost 1 base and 5 bases, in that order; junction bases with no gene match: 6. The CDR3 is 16 residues long.

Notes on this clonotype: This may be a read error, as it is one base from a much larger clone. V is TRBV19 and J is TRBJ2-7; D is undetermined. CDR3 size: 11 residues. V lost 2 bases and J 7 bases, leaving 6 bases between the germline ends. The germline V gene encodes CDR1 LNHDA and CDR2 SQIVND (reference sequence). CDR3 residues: CASSITEEQYF. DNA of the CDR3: TGTGCCAGTAGTATAACCGAAGAGCAGTACTTC.

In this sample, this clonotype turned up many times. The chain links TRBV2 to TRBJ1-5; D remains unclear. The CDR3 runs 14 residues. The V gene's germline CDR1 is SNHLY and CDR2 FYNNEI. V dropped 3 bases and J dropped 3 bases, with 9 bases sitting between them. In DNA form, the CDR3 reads TGTGCCAGCAGTGATGCGGGTTTCAATCAGCCCCAGCATTTT. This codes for CASSDAGFNQPQHF.

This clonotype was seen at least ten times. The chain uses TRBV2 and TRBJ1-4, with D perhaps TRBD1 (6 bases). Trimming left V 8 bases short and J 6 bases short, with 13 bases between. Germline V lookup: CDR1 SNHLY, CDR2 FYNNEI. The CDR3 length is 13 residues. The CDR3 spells CASVGRGDEKLFF. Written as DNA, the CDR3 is TGTGCCAGCGTTGGCAGGGGTGATGAAAAACTGTTTTTT.

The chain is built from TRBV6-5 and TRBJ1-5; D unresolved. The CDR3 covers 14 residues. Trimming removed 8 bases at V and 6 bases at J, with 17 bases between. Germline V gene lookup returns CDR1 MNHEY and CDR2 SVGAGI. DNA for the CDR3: TGTGCCAGCCGTACGGGGTACGCGGGTCAGCCCCAGCATTTT. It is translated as CASRTGYAGQPQHF.

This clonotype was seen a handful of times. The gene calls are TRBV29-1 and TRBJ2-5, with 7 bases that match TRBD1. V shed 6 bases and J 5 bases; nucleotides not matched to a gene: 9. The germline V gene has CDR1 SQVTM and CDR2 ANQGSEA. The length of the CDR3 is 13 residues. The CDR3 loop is CSVRQGTGETQYF. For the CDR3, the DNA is TGCAGCGTCAGACAGGGTACGGGCGAGACCCAGTACTTC.

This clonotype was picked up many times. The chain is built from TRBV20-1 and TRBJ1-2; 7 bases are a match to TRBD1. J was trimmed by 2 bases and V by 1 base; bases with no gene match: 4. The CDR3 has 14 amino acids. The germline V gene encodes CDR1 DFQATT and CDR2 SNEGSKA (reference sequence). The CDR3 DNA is TGCAGTGCTAGAGCCTCGGGACAGAACTATGGCTACACCTTC. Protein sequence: CSARASGQNYGYTF.

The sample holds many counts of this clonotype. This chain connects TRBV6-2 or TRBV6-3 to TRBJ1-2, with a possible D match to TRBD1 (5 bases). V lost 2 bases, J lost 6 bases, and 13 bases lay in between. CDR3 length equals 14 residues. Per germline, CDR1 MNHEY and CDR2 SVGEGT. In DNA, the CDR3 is TGTGCCAGCAGTTACGTGGTTGCAGGGAATGGCTACACCTTC. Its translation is CASSYVVAGNGYTF.

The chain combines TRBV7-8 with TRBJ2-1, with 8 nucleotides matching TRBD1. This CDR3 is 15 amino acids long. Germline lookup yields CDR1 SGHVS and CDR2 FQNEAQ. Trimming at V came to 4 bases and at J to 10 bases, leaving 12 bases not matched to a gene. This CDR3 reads CASSSRTGPTGEQFF. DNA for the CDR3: TGTGCCAGCAGCTCTCGGACAGGGCCCACCGGGGAGCAGTTCTTC.

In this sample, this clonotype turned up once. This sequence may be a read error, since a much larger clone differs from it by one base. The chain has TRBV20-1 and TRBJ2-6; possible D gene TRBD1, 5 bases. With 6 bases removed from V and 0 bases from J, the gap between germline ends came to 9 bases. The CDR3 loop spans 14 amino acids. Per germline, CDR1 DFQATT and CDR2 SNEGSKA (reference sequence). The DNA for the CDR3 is TGCAGTGCCCAAGACAGCTCTGGGGCCAACGTCCTGACTTTC. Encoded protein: CSAQDSSGANVLTF.

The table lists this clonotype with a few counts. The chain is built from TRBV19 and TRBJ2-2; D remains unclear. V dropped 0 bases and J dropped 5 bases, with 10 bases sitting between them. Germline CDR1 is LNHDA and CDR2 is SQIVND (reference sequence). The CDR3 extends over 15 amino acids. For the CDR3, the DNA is TGTGCCAGTAGTATAGATCACCAGGTAACCGGGGAGCTGTTTTTT. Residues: CASSIDHQVTGELFF.

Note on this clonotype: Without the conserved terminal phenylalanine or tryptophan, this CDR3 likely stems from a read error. The CDR3 loop reads CASSHQQGRHGYTL. CDR3 coding DNA: TGCGCCAGCAGCCACCAACAGGGACGGCATGGCTACACCCTC. The chain uses TRBV10-2 and TRBJ1-2; D perhaps matches TRBD1 (6 bases). Germline V gene sequence: CDR1 WSHSY, CDR2 SAAADI. CDR3 length: 14 amino acids. Trimming pared 6 bases from V and 6 bases from J, leaving 17 bases between.

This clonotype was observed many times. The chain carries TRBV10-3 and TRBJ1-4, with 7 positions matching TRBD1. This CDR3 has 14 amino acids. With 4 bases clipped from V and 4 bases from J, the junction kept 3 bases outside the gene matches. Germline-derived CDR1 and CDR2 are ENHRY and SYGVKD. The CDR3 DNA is TGTGCCATCAGTGGGGGACAGCATAATGAAAAACTGTTTTTT. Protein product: CAISGGQHNEKLFF.

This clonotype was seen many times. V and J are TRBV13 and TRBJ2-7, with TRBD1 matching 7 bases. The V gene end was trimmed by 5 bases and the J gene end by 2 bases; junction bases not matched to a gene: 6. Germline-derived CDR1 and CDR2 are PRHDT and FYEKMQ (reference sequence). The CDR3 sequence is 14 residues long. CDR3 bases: TGTGCCAGCAGCCAGAACGGACAGGCCTACGAGCAGTACTTC. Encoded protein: CASSQNGQAYEQYF.

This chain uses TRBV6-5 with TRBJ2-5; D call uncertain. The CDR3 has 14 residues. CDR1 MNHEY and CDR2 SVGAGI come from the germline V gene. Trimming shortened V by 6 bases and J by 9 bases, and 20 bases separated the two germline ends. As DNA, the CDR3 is TGTGCCAGCAGCCATAAGACCTGGACCCAGCCCCAGTACTTC. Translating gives CASSHKTWTQPQYF.

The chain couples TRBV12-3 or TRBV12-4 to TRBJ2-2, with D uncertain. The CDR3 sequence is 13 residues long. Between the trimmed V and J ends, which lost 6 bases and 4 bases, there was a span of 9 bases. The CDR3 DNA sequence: TGTGCCAGCAGCTACCATGGCACCGGGGAGCTGTTTTTT. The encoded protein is CASSYHGTGELFF.

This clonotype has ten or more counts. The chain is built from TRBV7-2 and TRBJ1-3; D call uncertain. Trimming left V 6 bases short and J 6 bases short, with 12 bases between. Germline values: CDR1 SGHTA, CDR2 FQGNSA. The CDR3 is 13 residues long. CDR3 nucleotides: TGTGCCAGCAGGACGATGGAGGAAAACACCATATATTTT. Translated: CASRTMEENTIYF.

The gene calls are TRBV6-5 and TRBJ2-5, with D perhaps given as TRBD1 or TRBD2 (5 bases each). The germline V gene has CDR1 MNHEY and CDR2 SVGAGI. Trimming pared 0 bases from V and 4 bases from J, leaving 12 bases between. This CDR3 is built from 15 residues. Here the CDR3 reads CASSYSGGSRETQYF. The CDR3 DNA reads TGTGCCAGCAGTTACTCTGGGGGTTCACGAGAGACCCAGTACTTC.

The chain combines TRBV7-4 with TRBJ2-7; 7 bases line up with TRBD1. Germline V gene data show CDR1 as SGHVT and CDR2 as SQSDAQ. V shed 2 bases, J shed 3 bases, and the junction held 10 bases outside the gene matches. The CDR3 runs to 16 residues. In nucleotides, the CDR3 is TGTGCCAGCAGCTTACGATGTCAGGGGGTTCGCTACGAGCAGTACTTC. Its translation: CASSLRCQGVRYEQYF.

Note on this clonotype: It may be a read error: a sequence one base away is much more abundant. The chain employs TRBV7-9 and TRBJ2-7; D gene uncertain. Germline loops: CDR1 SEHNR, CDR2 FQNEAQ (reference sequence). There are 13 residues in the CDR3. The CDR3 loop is CTSNYTGSYEQYF. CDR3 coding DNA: TGTACCAGCAACTACACGGGTTCCTACGAGCAGTACTTC. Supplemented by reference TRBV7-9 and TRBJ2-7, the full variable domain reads DTGVSQNPRHKITKRGQNVTFRCDPISEHNRLYWYRQTLGQGPEFLTYFQNEAQLEKSRLLSDRFSAERPKGSFSTLEIQRTEQGDSAMYLCTSNYTGSYEQYFGPGTRLTVT.

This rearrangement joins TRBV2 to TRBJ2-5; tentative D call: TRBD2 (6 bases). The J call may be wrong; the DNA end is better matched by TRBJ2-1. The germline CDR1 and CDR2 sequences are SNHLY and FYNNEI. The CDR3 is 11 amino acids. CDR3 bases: TGTGCCAGCAGCGCCTCCGGGGGGCAGTTCTTC. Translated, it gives CASSASGGQFF.

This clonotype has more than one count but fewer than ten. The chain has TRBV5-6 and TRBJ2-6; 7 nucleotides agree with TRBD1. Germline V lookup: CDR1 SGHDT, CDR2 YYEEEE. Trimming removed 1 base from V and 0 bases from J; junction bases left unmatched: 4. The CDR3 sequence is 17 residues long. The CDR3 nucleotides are TGTGCCAGCAGCTTGAACAGGGGATACTCTGGGGCCAACGTCCTGACTTTC. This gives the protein CASSLNRGYSGANVLTF.

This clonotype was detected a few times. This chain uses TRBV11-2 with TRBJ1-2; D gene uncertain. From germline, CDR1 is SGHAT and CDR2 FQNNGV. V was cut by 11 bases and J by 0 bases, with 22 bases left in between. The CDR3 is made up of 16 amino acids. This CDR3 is CAWNTNRAASNYGYTF. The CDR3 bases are TGTGCCTGGAATACCAACCGAGCGGCATCTAACTATGGCTACACCTTC.

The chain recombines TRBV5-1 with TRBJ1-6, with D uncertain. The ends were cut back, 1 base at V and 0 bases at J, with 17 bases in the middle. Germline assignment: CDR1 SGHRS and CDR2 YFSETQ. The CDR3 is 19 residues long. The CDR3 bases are TGCGCCAGCAGCTTGACCCACCGAGGCTCGAGCTCCTATAATTCACCCCTCCACTTT. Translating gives CASSLTHRGSSSYNSPLHF.

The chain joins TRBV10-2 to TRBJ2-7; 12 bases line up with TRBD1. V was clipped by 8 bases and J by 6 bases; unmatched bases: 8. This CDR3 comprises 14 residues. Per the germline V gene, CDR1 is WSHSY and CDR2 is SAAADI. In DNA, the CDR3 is TGCGCCAGCTACCAGGAGGGACAGGGGGCCGAGCAGTACTTC. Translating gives CASYQEGQGAEQYF.

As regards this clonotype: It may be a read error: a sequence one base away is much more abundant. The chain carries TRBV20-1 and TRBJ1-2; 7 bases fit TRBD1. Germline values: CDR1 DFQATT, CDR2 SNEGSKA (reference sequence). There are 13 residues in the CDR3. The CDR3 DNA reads TGCAGTGCTAGGGATTCTGACAGGGTTGGCCACACCTTC. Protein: CSARDSDRVGHTF.